These T cell receptor beta chains were read from a single sample in a study of T cell repertoires in cytomegalovirus infection. Their target antigens are unknown. TCRdb ran MiXCR on the reads and lists one entry per CDR3 protein. Of approximately 300,000 distinct CDR3 sequences detected, approximately 25% appear once; the ten largest clones hold more than 10%. This specimen was cultured PBMCs, taken from culture after CMV antigen stimulation. These receptor sequences come from a human donor in good health (CMV status not recorded). Some clones in this sample may be carry-over from other donors' samples. CDR3s include the opening cysteine and the closing phenylalanine or tryptophan. Fields, in order: clone size, J gene, V gene, D gene, CDR3 protein, CDR3 DNA. A D gene is named only where the DNA matches it firmly. Expanded clones are given a class, and other clones once, few, many or no size at all.

abundance: -
j_gene: TRBJ1-5
v_gene: TRBV7-8
d_gene: TRBD1
CDR3aa: CASSLSDRAFNQPQHF
CDR3nt: TGTGCCAGCAGCTTAAGTGACAGGGCATTCAATCAGCCCCAGCATTTT

abundance: -
j_gene: TRBJ2-7
v_gene: TRBV28
d_gene: -
CDR3aa: CASSLFSPNTYEQYF
CDR3nt: TGTGCCAGCAGTTTATTTTCGCCAAATACCTACGAGCAGTACTTC

abundance: few
j_gene: TRBJ2-5
v_gene: TRBV11-2
d_gene: TRBD1
CDR3aa: CASSQGQGGETQYF
CDR3nt: TGCGCCAGCAGCCAAGGACAGGGGGGAGAGACCCAGTACTTC

abundance: few
j_gene: TRBJ2-1
v_gene: TRBV4-1
d_gene: -
CDR3aa: CASSPSPNSYNEQFF
CDR3nt: TGCGCCAGCAGCCCCTCCCCGAACTCCTACAATGAGCAGTTCTTC

abundance: -
j_gene: TRBJ1-2
v_gene: TRBV12-3/TRBV12-4
d_gene: -
CDR3aa: CASSTNRYGYTF
CDR3nt: TGTGCCAGCAGTACGAACAGATATGGCTACACCTTC

abundance: many
j_gene: TRBJ2-1
v_gene: TRBV7-6
d_gene: TRBD2
CDR3aa: CASSTLAGGPYNEQFF
CDR3nt: TGTGCCAGCAGCACCTTAGCGGGAGGGCCCTACAATGAGCAGTTCTTC

abundance: -
j_gene: TRBJ2-2
v_gene: TRBV5-4
d_gene: -
CDR3aa: CASSQWGNGELFF
CDR3nt: TGTGCCAGCAGTCAATGGGGTAACGGGGAGCTGTTTTTT

abundance: few
j_gene: TRBJ2-1
v_gene: TRBV12-3/TRBV12-4
d_gene: -
CDR3aa: CASTEHGADEQFF
CDR3nt: TGTGCCAGCACCGAGCATGGGGCGGATGAGCAGTTCTTC

abundance: few
j_gene: TRBJ2-1
v_gene: TRBV19
d_gene: -
CDR3aa: CASSVSTRDATDYNEQFF
CDR3nt: TGTGCCAGTAGTGTCTCAACCCGGGACGCAACGGATTACAATGAGCAGTTCTTC

abundance: few
j_gene: TRBJ1-2
v_gene: TRBV10-3
d_gene: -
CDR3aa: CAISESRGREDGYTF
CDR3nt: TGTGCCATCAGTGAGTCGAGGGGCAGGGAAGATGGCTACACCTTC

abundance: -
j_gene: TRBJ1-2
v_gene: TRBV10-3
d_gene: -
CDR3aa: CAINPQGRDYGYTF
CDR3nt: TGTGCCATCAACCCACAGGGTAGGGATTATGGCTACACCTTC

abundance: -
j_gene: TRBJ2-3
v_gene: TRBV4-1
d_gene: -
CDR3aa: CASSQGQDTDTQYF
CDR3nt: TGCGCCAGCAGCCAAGGACAGGACACAGATACGCAGTATTTT

abundance: few
j_gene: TRBJ2-1
v_gene: TRBV4-1
d_gene: TRBD2
CDR3aa: CASSPLPAGVGYNEQFF
CDR3nt: TGCGCCAGCAGCCCCCTGCCCGCGGGAGTGGGGTACAATGAGCAGTTCTTC

abundance: few
j_gene: TRBJ2-6
v_gene: TRBV6-2/TRBV6-3
d_gene: TRBD1
CDR3aa: CASSYYGTGDSGANVLTF
CDR3nt: TGTGCCAGCAGTTATTACGGGACAGGCGACTCTGGGGCCAACGTCCTGACTTTC

abundance: few
j_gene: TRBJ2-1
v_gene: TRBV6-1
d_gene: -
CDR3aa: CASNGPGTHEQFF
CDR3nt: TGTGCCAGCAACGGACCCGGGACTCATGAGCAGTTCTTC

abundance: -
j_gene: TRBJ1-1
v_gene: TRBV29-1
d_gene: -
CDR3aa: CSGGRGGTEAFF
CDR3nt: TGCAGCGGGGGGAGAGGGGGCACTGAAGCTTTCTTT

abundance: -
j_gene: TRBJ2-7
v_gene: TRBV5-1
d_gene: TRBD1
CDR3aa: CASSQGGQGTYEQYF
CDR3nt: TGCGCCAGCAGCCAGGGGGGACAGGGAACCTACGAGCAGTACTTC

abundance: many
j_gene: TRBJ2-1
v_gene: TRBV7-2
d_gene: TRBD2
CDR3aa: CASSFSGTSYSEQFF
CDR3nt: TGTGCCAGCAGCTTCTCCGGGACTAGCTATAGTGAGCAGTTCTTC

abundance: once
j_gene: TRBJ2-3
v_gene: TRBV7-6
d_gene: -
CDR3aa: CASSPPERTDTQYF
CDR3nt: TGTGCCAGCAGCCCCCCCGAGCGCACAGATACGCAGTATTTT

abundance: few
j_gene: TRBJ1-5
v_gene: TRBV6-2/TRBV6-3
d_gene: TRBD1
CDR3aa: CASSYDRDAGLSNQPQHF
CDR3nt: TGTGCCAGCAGTTATGACAGGGACGCTGGTTTAAGCAATCAGCCCCAGCATTTT

abundance: many
j_gene: TRBJ2-3
v_gene: TRBV7-6
d_gene: -
CDR3aa: CASSLGASLGDTQYF
CDR3nt: TGTGCCAGCAGCTTGGGGGCGTCACTCGGGGATACGCAGTATTTT

abundance: -
j_gene: TRBJ2-2
v_gene: TRBV12-3/TRBV12-4
d_gene: -
CDR3aa: CASSQGAAGRDTGELFF
CDR3nt: TGTGCCAGCAGTCAGGGGGCAGCCGGGAGGGACACCGGGGAGCTGTTTTTT

abundance: -
j_gene: TRBJ2-3
v_gene: TRBV12-3/TRBV12-4
d_gene: -
CDR3aa: CASSLGGSVVDTQYF
CDR3nt: TGTGCCAGCAGTTTAGGCGGATCAGTGGTAGATACGCAGTATTTT

abundance: few
j_gene: TRBJ1-3
v_gene: TRBV29-1
d_gene: -
CDR3aa: CSVEDPGTIKGSGNTIYF
CDR3nt: TGCAGCGTTGAAGATCCAGGGACTATTAAAGGATCTGGAAACACCATATATTTT

abundance: -
j_gene: TRBJ2-1
v_gene: TRBV20-1
d_gene: TRBD2
CDR3aa: CSATSGRVNEQFF
CDR3nt: TGCAGTGCAACTAGCGGGAGGGTCAATGAGCAGTTCTTC

abundance: -
j_gene: TRBJ2-5
v_gene: TRBV4-1
d_gene: TRBD1
CDR3aa: CASSRLPGQFKETQYF
CDR3nt: TGCGCCAGCAGCCGACTGCCGGGACAGTTTAAAGAGACCCAGTACTTC

abundance: few
j_gene: TRBJ2-5
v_gene: TRBV7-8
d_gene: TRBD2
CDR3aa: CASSLAFFGTSGSGYQETQYF
CDR3nt: TGTGCCAGCAGCTTAGCCTTCTTTGGGACTAGCGGGAGCGGGTACCAAGAGACCCAGTACTTC

abundance: many
j_gene: TRBJ1-4
v_gene: TRBV7-2
d_gene: TRBD1
CDR3aa: CASSFPTGEREKLFF
CDR3nt: TGTGCCAGCAGCTTCCCGACAGGGGAGAGAGAAAAACTGTTTTTT

abundance: -
j_gene: TRBJ2-2
v_gene: TRBV19
d_gene: TRBD1
CDR3aa: CASSVPRGLYTGELFF
CDR3nt: TGTGCCAGTAGTGTCCCCAGGGGGCTGTACACCGGGGAGCTGTTTTTT

abundance: many
j_gene: TRBJ2-3
v_gene: TRBV7-8
d_gene: -
CDR3aa: CASSLPSRGRTDTQYF
CDR3nt: TGTGCCAGCAGCTTACCCTCTCGCGGCCGCACAGATACGCAGTATTTT